This record concerns one T cell receptor beta chain sequence. This entry belongs to a study of blood T cell repertoires in COVID-19. Across the whole study: Sites across the United States, Italy and Spain contributed samples from acute and convalescent COVID-19.

CDR1 and CDR2 (germline): SGHTA, FQGNSA. The CDR3 has 14 residues. J gave up 3 bases and V 8 bases, and 5 bases lay outside the gene matches. Authors' analysis steps: Reference gene primer amplification gave nucleated cell count estimates. Method: immunoSEQ multiplex PCR; TCRdb's copy keeps in-frame clones and lacks some. That table is the source of V, J and clone size, and D and trimming were worked out from the DNA. This table has about 330,000 clones, around 89% appearing once. The sequencing input was peripheral blood. The TCR was taken from a woman between 45 and 65 years old with active or convalescent COVID-19. The chain recombines TRBV7-2 with TRBJ2-7, with 12 bases aligning to TRBD2. In nucleotides, the CDR3 is TGTGCCAGCTCTAGCGGGGGGGGCAGCTACGAGCAGTACTTC. Its translation is CASSSGGGSYEQYF. Full variable domain (rest looked up from reference TRBV7-2 and TRBJ2-7): GAGVSQSPSNKVTEKGKDVELRCDPISGHTALYWYRQSLGQGLEFLIYFQGNSAPDKSGLPSDRFSAERTGGSVSTLTIQRTQQEDSAVYLCASSSGGGSYEQYFGPGTRLTVT.